Sequencing of this T cell receptor beta chain was carried out in a study of blood T cells in healthy people across ages. Study-level results: Possibly, changes in expanded clonotypes were confounded because donor CMV status was unknown.

V shed 4 bases and J 5 bases; nucleotides not matched to a gene: 6. The CDR3 totals 15 residues. Germline V gives CDR1 SGHRS, CDR2 YFSETQ. As to this clonotype: The target antigen is unknown.

With a J-beta primer mix and a sample-barcoded 5' primer, a second PCR ran about 6 to 11 cycles. Researchers report that each sample yielded at least 3 million CDR3-containing paired-end reads. Each CDR3 protein is one row after TCRdb ran MiXCR on the 5' RACE reads. The data hold about 1.1 million distinct CDR3 sequences, with roughly two fifths observed a single time. The donors, healthy Caucasians from Russia, were aged 6 to 90. The TCR sequence derives from a man aged 18 to 35 in good health. The source material was blood. J is TRBJ2-3 and V is TRBV5-1, with 11 bases matching TRBD2. The CDR3 DNA is TGCGCCAGCAGCAAGGGACTAGCGGTGATAGATACGCAGTATTTT. Amino acids: CASSKGLAVIDTQYF.